This T cell receptor (beta chain) stems from a study of shared clonotypes between healthy human individuals. Study context: With ages of 18 to 49, the donors were two women and three men. Per donor, CD8 memory used one plate, CD8 naive used two, CD4 memory used three and CD4 naive used three. Study results and limitations: Despite large depth, sorted-subset datasets appeared incompletely sequenced.

As to this clone: The antigen remains unidentified.

There were only Caucasian adults among the donors, and all lived in Nashville, Tennessee. The CDR3 consists of 17 residues. Germline-derived CDR1 and CDR2 are SGHTA and FQGNSA. V lost 4 bases and J 1 base, leaving 17 bases between the germline ends. Sequenced by immunoSEQ multiplex PCR; TCRdb stores in-frame clones only, minus some. The sample holds roughly 2.2 million clones, around 90% seen once. The chain combines TRBV7-2 with TRBJ2-1, with D perhaps matching TRBD2 (6 bases). Sequenced input: naive CD4+ T cells from PBMCs. Subset described: CD45RA+ positively selected. The clonotype was recovered from a man aged 18 to 30 in good health. Some clones in this sample may be carry-over from other donors' samples. Here the CDR3 DNA reads TGTGCCAGCAGCTCGCGCCGCGGCGGAGGGTCCTACAATGAGCAGTTCTTC. It is translated as CASSSRRGGGSYNEQFF. Together with reference TRBV7-2 and TRBJ2-1, the CDR3 gives the full variable domain: GAGVSQSPSNKVTEKGKDVELRCDPISGHTALYWYRQSLGQGLEFLIYFQGNSAPDKSGLPSDRFSAERTGGSVSTLTIQRTQQEDSAVYLCASSSRRGGGSYNEQFFGPGTRLTVL.